This T cell receptor beta chain derives from a study of radiotherapy plus CTLA-4 blockade in lung cancer. General study points: Together with interferon-beta, which increased in serum after radiation, early dynamic changes in blood T cell clones were reportedly the best predictors of response.

A note on this clone: What it binds is not known.

Profiled with immunoSEQ multiplex PCR; TCRdb holds only in-frame clones, not every one. The table has about 73,000 clones, over 75% seen once. Germline CDR1 is LNHDA and CDR2 is SQIVND (reference sequence). Trimming removed 4 bases from V and 4 bases from J, with 16 bases in between. CDR3 length equals 15 residues. The sequence was obtained from a human donor with non-small cell lung cancer that progressed on radiotherapy plus ipilimumab. The sample in question was peripheral blood, obtained from a patient treated with radiotherapy plus ipilimumab. The chain carries TRBV19 and TRBJ1-2; perhaps TRBD1 as D (6 bases). CDR3 region: CASSTKTQGLYGYTF. CDR3 sequence (DNA): TGTGCCAGTAGTACAAAGACACAGGGCCTCTATGGCTACACCTTC.